Listed below are T cell receptor beta chains from one sample, sequenced in a study of cytomegalovirus exposure and HLA in healthy donors. Here immunoSEQ multiplex PCR was the method, and the copy in TCRdb shows in-frame clones only, minus some. Of 150,000 to 200,000 clones in the sample, roughly 84% were seen once. The specimen was PBMCs. These receptors all come from a woman aged 50 to 60 in good health and CMV-seropositive. Both conserved end residues are part of each CDR3. Each record gives: J gene, V gene, clone size, D gene, CDR3 protein, CDR3 DNA. The D gene is left open where the match is weak. The size entry is marked missing in some rows and otherwise reads once, few, many or a size class.

TRBJ2-1 | TRBV7-9 | . | . | CASSLARGSYNEQFF | TGTGCCAGCAGCCTAGCCAGAGGCTCCTACAATGAGCAGTTCTTC
TRBJ1-5 | TRBV7-9 | once | TRBD1 | CASSLGQGVQPQHF | TGTGCCAGCAGCTTAGGGCAGGGGGTTCAGCCCCAGCATTTT
TRBJ2-7 | TRBV29-1 | . | . | CSVLQGYEQYF | TGCAGCGTATTACAGGGTTACGAGCAGTACTTC
TRBJ2-7 | TRBV27 | . | TRBD1 | CASSSPGQGLYEQYF | TGTGCCAGCAGTTCACCGGGACAGGGCCTCTACGAGCAGTACTTC
TRBJ2-7 | TRBV29-1 | . | . | CSVVRDYEQYF | TGCAGCGTTGTCAGGGACTACGAGCAGTACTTC
TRBJ2-1 | TRBV11-2 | . | . | CASRPPFAGFDEQFF | TGTGCCAGCAGACCCCCCTTCGCAGGGTTCGATGAGCAGTTCTTC
TRBJ2-6 | TRBV11-3 | . | . | CASSQGGPGANVLTF | TGTGCCAGCAGCCAAGGGGGACCCGGGGCCAACGTCCTGACTTTC
TRBJ1-1 | TRBV7-6 | . | . | CASSPRGNTEAFF | TGTGCCAGCAGCCCGCGGGGGAACACTGAAGCTTTCTTT
TRBJ1-5 | TRBV28 | . | TRBD1 | CASSSTGGRQPQHF | TGTGCCAGCAGTTCTACAGGGGGAAGGCAGCCCCAGCATTTT
TRBJ2-1 | TRBV19 | . | . | CASSIEDSYNEQFF | TGTGCCAGTAGTATAGAGGACAGCTACAATGAGCAGTTCTTC
TRBJ1-6 | TRBV6-5 | few | . | CASRVSMGVSPLHF | TGTGCCAGCAGAGTTTCGATGGGAGTTTCACCCCTCCACTTT
TRBJ1-3 | TRBV7-2 | . | . | CASSLDRPGSSGNTIYF | TGTGCCAGCAGCCTCGACAGGCCGGGGAGCTCTGGAAACACCATATATTTT
TRBJ1-5 | TRBV10-3 | . | TRBD1 | CAISEARGLGNQPQHF | TGTGCCATCAGTGAAGCCAGGGGGCTTGGCAATCAGCCCCAGCATTTT
TRBJ1-3 | TRBV9 | . | . | CASSVVSGAGNTIYF | TGTGCCAGCAGCGTAGTATCAGGGGCAGGAAACACCATATATTTT
TRBJ2-2 | TRBV5-4 | . | TRBD1 | CASSATGGTGELFF | TGTGCCAGCAGCGCCACAGGGGGCACCGGGGAGCTGTTTTTT
TRBJ1-5 | TRBV19 | . | . | CASSIGGYRQPQHF | TGTGCCAGTAGTATCGGGGGTTACCGTCAGCCCCAGCATTTT
TRBJ1-6 | TRBV5-1 | . | . | CASSSRGLNSPLHF | TGCGCCAGCAGCTCAAGAGGGTTGAATTCACCCCTCCACTTT
TRBJ1-2 | TRBV19 | . | TRBD1 | CASSRGQASHGYTF | TGTGCCAGTAGTAGAGGACAGGCGTCACATGGCTACACCTTC
TRBJ1-2 | TRBV5-6 | . | TRBD1 | CASSPGQGNYGYTF | TGTGCCAGCAGCCCAGGACAGGGGAACTATGGCTACACCTTC
TRBJ2-2 | TRBV12-5 | . | . | CASGFPTGELFF | TGTGCTAGTGGTTTCCCGACAGGGGAGCTGTTTTTT
TRBJ2-1 | TRBV28 | . | . | CASRLRLGEQFF | TGTGCCAGCAGGCTTAGACTTGGTGAGCAGTTCTTC
TRBJ2-3 | TRBV29-1 | . | TRBD2 | CSVLGLAGPTDTQYF | TGCAGCGTTCTAGGACTAGCGGGGCCCACAGATACGCAGTATTTT
TRBJ1-3 | TRBV25-1 | . | TRBD1 | CASTETGAGNTIYF | TGTGCCAGCACGGAAACAGGGGCTGGAAACACCATATATTTT
TRBJ2-6 | TRBV7-2 | . | . | CASSLVVGANVLTF | TGTGCCAGCAGCTTAGTAGTTGGGGCCAACGTCCTGACTTTC
TRBJ1-2 | TRBV2 | . | . | CASSRAGTDAYTF | TGTGCCAGCAGTCGAGCGGGGACCGATGCCTACACCTTC